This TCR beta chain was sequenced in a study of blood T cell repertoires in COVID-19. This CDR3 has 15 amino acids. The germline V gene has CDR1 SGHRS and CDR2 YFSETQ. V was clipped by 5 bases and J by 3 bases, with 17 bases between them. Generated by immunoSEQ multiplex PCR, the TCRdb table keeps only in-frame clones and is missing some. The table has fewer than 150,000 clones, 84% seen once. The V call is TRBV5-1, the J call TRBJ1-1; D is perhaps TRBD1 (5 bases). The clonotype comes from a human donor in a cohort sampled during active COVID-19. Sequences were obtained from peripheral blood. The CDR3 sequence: CASSGAGDVDTEAFF. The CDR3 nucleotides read TGCGCCAGCAGTGGGGCAGGCGATGTGGACACTGAAGCTTTCTTT.